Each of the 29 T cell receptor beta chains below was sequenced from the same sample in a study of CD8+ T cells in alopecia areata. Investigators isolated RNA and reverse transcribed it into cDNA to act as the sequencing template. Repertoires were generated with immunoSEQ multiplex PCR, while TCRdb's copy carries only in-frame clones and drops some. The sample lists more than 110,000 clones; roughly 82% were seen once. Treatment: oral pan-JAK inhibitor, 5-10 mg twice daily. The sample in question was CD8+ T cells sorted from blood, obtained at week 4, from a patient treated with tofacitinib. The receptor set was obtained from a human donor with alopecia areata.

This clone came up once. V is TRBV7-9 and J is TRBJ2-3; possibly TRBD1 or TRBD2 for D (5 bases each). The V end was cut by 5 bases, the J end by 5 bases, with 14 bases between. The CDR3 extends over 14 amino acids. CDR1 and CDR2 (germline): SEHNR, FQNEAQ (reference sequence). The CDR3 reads CASSTGTRGDTQYF. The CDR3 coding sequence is TGTGCCAGCAGCACCGGGACCCGAGGAGATACGCAGTATTTT. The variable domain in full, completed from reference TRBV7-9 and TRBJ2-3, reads DTGVSQNPRHKITKRGQNVTFRCDPISEHNRLYWYRQTLGQGPEFLTYFQNEAQLEKSRLLSDRFSAERPKGSFSTLEIQRTEQGDSAMYLCASSTGTRGDTQYFGPGTRLTVL.

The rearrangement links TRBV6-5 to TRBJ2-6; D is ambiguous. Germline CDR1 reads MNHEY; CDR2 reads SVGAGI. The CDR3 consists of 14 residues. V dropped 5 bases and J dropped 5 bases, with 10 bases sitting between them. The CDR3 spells CASSPPRRANVLTF. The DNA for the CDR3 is TGTGCCAGCAGTCCGCCCAGGAGGGCCAACGTCCTGACTTTC.

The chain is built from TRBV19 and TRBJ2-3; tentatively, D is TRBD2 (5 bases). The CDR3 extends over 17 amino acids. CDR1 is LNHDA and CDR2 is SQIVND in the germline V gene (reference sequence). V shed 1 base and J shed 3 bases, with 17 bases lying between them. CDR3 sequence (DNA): TGTGCCAGTAGTATAGCAGGAGGTGGGGTCGGGACAGATACGCAGTATTTT. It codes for CASSIAGGGVGTDTQYF. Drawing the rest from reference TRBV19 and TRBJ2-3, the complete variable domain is DGGITQSPKYLFRKEGQNVTLSCEQNLNHDAMYWYRQDPGQGLRLIYYSQIVNDFQKGDIAEGYSVSREKKESFPLTVTSAQKNPTAFYLCASSIAGGGVGTDTQYFGPGTRLTVL.

Here the CDR3 reads CASQARDTSYEQYF. In nucleotides, the CDR3 is TGTGCCAGCCAGGCTCGGGACACCTCCTACGAGCAGTACTTC. This sequence joins TRBV6-5 and TRBJ2-7, with a possible D match to TRBD1 (6 bases). This CDR3 has 14 amino acids. V shed 8 bases and J shed 0 bases, with 14 bases lying between them. Germline V gene sequence: CDR1 MNHEY, CDR2 SVGAGI.

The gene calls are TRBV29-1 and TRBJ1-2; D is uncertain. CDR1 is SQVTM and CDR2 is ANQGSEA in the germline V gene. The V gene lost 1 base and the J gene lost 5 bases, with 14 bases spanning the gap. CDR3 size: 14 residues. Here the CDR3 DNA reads TGCAGCGTTGAAGCGGTGGCCGCCTCATATGGCTACACCTTC. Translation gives CSVEAVAASYGYTF.

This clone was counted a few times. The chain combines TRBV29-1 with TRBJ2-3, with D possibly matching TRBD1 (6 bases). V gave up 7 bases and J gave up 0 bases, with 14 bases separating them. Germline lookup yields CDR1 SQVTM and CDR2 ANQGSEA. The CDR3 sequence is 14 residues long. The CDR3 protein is CSDHRVVSTDTQYF. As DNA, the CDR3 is TGCAGCGACCACAGGGTTGTAAGCACAGATACGCAGTATTTT.

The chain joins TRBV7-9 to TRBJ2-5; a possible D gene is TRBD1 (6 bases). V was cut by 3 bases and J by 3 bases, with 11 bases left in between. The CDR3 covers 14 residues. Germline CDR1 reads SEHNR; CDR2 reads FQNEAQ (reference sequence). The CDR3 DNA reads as TGTGCCAGCAGCTTGAGGACAGTAAAAGAGACCCAGTACTTC. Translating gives CASSLRTVKETQYF.

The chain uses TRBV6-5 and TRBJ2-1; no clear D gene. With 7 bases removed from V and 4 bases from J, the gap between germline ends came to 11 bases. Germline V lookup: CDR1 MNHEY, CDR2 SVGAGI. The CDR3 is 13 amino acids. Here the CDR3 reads CASTPTPYNEQFF. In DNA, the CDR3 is TGTGCCAGCACCCCAACACCTTACAATGAGCAGTTCTTC.

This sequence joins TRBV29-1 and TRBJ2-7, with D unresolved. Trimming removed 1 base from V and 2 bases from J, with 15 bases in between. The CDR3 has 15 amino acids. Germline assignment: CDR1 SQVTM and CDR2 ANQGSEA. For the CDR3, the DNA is TGCAGCGTTGAAGCCCCCGGACGTAAACCCTACGAGCAGTACTTC. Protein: CSVEAPGRKPYEQYF.

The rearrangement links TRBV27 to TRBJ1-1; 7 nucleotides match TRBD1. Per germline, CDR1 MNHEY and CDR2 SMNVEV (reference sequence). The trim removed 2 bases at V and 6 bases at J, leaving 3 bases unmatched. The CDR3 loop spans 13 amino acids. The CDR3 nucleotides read TGTGCCAGCAGTTTAGACAGGGTCTCTGAAGCTTTCTTT. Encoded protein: CASSLDRVSEAFF.

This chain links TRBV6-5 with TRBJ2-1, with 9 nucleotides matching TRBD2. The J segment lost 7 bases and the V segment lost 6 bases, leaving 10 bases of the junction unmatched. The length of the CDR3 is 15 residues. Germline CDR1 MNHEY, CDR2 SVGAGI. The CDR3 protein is CASSQPAGGPNEQFF. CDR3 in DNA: TGTGCCAGCAGCCAGCCTGCGGGGGGGCCGAATGAGCAGTTCTTC.

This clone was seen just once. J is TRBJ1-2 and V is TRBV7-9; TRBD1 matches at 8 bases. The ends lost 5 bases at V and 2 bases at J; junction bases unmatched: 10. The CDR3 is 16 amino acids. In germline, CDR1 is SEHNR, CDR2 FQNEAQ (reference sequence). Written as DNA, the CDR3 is TGTGCCAGCAGCCTGGTCGGACAGGGCGGGAACTATGGCTACACCTTC. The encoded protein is CASSLVGQGGNYGYTF.

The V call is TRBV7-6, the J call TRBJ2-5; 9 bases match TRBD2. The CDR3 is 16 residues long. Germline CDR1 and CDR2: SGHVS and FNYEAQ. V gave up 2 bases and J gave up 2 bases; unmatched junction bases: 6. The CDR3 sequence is CASSLSLAGIQETQYF. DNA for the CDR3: TGTGCCAGCAGCTTAAGCCTAGCGGGGATACAAGAGACCCAGTACTTC.

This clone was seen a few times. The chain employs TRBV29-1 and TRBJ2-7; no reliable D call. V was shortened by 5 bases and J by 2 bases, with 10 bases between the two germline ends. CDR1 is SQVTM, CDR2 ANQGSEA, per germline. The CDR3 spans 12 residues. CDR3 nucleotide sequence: TGCAGCGTTTTTGCCGGAACCTACGAGCAGTACTTC. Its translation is CSVFAGTYEQYF.

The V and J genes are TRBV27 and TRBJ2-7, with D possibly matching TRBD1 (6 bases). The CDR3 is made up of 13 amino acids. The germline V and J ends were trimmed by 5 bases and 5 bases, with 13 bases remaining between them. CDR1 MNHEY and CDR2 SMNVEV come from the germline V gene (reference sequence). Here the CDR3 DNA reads TGTGCCAGCAGTACCCGACAGGACAACGAGCAGTACTTC. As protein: CASSTRQDNEQYF.

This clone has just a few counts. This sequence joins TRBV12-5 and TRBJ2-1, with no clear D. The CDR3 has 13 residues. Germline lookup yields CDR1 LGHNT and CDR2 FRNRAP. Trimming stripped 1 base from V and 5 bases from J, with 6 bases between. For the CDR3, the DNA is TGTGCTAGTGGTTTGGGGGTAAACAATGAGCAGTTCTTC. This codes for CASGLGVNNEQFF.

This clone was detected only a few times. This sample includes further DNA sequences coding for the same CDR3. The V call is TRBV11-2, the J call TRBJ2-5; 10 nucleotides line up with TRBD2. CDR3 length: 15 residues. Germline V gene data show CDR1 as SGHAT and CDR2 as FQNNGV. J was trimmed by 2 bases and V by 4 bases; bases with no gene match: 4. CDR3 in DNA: TGTGCCAGCAGCTCCGGACTAGCGGATCAAGAGACCCAGTACTTC. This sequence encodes CASSSGLADQETQYF.

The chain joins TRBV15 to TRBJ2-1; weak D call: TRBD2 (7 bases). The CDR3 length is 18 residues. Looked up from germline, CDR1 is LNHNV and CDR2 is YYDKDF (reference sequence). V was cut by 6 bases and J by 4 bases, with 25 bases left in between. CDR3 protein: CATRLSPPRGALYNEQFF. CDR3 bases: TGTGCCACCAGGTTGTCCCCTCCCCGGGGGGCCCTGTACAATGAGCAGTTCTTC.

The CDR3 DNA reads TGCGCCAGCAGCCCACTAGCGGGGGGCTTCGAGACCCAGTACTTC. Amino acids: CASSPLAGGFETQYF. This chain links TRBV4-1 with TRBJ2-5; 12 positions agree with TRBD2. CDR1 and CDR2 (germline): MGHRA, YSYEKL. The junction had 5 bases not matched to a gene; V was cut back by 4 bases and J by 5 bases. This CDR3 has 15 residues.

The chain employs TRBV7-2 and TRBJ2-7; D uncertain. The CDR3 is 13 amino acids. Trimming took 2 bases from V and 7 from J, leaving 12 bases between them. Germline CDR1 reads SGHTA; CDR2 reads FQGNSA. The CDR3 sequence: CASSLSSLREQYF. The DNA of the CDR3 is TGTGCCAGCAGCTTAAGCTCCCTTCGAGAGCAGTACTTC.

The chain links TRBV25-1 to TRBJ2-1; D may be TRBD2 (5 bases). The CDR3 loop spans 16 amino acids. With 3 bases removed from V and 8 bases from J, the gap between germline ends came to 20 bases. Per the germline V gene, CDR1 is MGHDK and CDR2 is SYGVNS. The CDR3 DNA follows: TGTGCCAGCAGTGACTTTGGGCTAGCCTTCTCGGATGAGCAGTTCTTC. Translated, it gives CASSDFGLAFSDEQFF.

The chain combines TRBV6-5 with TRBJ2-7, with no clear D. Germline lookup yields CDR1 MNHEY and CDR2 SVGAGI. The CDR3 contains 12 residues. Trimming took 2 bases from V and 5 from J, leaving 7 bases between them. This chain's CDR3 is CASSYRVDEQYF. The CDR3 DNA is TGTGCCAGCAGTTACCGGGTTGACGAGCAGTACTTC.

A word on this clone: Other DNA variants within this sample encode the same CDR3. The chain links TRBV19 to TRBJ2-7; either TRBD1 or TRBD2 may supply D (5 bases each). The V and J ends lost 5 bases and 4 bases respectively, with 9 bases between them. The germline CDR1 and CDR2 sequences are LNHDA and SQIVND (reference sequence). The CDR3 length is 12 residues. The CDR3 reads CASSPGTYEQYF. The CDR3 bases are TGTGCCAGTAGTCCAGGGACGTACGAGCAGTACTTC.

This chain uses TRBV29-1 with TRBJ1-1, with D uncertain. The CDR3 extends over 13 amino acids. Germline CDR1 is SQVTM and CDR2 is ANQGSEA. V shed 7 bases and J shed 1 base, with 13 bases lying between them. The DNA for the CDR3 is TGCAGCGCCCCGGGTCTGGGGAACACTGAAGCTTTCTTT. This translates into CSAPGLGNTEAFF.

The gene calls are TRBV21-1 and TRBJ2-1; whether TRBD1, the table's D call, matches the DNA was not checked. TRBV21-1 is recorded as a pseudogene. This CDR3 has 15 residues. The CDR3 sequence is CASSNRDRASNEQFF. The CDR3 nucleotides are TGTGCCAGCAGCAATCGGGACAGGGCGAGCAATGAGCAGTTCTTC.

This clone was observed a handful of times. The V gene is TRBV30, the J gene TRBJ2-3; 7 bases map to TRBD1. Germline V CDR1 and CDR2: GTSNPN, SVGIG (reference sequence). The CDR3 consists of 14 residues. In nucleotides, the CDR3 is TGTGCTTCCGACAGGGCGACTTCGACAGATACGCAGTATTTT. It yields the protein CASDRATSTDTQYF.

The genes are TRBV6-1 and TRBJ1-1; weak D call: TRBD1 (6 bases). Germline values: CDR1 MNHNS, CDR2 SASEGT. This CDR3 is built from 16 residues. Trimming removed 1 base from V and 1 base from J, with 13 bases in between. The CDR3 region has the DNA TGTGCCAGCAGTGAAGATTCAGGGGCAAGGAACACTGAAGCTTTCTTT. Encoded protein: CASSEDSGARNTEAFF.

DNA for the CDR3: TGCGCCAGCAGCCGCTCGACCGACTTCGTAGCGGGGGGCCCACCCGGGGAGCTGTTTTTT. Translated: CASSRSTDFVAGGPPGELFF. The chain has TRBV4-3 and TRBJ2-2; 10 nucleotides match TRBD2. The J segment lost 6 bases and the V segment lost 4 bases, leaving 20 bases of the junction unmatched. Germline assignment: CDR1 LGHNA and CDR2 YSLEER. This CDR3 has 20 residues.

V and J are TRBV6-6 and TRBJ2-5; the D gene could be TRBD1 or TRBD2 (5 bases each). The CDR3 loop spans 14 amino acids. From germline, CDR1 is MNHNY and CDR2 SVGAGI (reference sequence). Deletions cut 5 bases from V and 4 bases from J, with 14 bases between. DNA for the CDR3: TGTGCCAGCAGTCCTGGTCAGGGAGTAGAGACCCAGTACTTC. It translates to CASSPGQGVETQYF.